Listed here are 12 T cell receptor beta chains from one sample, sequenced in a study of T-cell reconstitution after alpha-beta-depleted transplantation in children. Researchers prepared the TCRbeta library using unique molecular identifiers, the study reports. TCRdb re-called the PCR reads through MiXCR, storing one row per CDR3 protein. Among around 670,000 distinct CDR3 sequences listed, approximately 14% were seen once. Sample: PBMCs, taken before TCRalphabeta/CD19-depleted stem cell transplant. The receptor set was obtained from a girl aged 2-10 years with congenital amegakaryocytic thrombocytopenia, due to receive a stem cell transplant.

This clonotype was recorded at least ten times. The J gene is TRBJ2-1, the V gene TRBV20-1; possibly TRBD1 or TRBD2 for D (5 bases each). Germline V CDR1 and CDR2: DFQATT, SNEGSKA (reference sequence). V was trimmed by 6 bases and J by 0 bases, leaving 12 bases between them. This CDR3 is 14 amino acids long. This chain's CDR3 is CSAPSGGSYNEQFF. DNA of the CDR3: TGCAGTGCACCCTCTGGGGGCTCCTACAATGAGCAGTTCTTC.

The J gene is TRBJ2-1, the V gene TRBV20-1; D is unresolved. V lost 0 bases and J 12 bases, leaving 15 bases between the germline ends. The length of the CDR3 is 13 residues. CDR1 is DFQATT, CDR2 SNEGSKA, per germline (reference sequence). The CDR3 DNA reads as TGCAGTGCTAGAGATAAGGAAGGTTTAGGGCAGTTCTTC. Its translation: CSARDKEGLGQFF.

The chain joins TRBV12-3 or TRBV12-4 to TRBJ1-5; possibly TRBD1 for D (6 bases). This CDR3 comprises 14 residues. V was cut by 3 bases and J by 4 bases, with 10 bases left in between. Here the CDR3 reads CASSLRTANQPQHF. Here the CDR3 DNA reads TGTGCCAGCAGTTTGAGGACAGCGAATCAGCCCCAGCATTTT.

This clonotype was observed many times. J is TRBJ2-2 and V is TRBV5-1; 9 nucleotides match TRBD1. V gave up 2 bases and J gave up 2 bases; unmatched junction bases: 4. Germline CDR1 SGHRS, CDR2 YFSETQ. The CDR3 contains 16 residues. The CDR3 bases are TGCGCCAGCAGCTTAACGGGACAGGGTAACACCGGGGAGCTGTTTTTT. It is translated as CASSLTGQGNTGELFF.

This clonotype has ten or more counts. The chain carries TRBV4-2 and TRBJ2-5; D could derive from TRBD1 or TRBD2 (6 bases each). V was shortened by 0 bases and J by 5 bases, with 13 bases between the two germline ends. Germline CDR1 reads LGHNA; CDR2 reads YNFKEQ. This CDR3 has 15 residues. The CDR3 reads CASSQDIVGGETQYF. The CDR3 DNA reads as TGTGCCAGCAGCCAAGATATCGTAGGGGGGGAGACCCAGTACTTC.

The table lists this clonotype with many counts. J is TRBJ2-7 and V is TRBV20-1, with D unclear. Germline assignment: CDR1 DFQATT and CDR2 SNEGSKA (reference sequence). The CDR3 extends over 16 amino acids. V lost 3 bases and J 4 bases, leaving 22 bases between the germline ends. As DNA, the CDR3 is TGCAGTGCTAGTAATGTACTCAGCGATAGGAGTTACGAGCAGTACTTC. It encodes CSASNVLSDRSYEQYF.

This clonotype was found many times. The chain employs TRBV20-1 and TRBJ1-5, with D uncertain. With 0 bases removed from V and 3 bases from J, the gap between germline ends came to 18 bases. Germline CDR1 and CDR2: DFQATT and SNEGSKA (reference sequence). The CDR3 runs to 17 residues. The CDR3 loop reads CSARDTRGQAFNQPQHF. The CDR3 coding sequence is TGCAGTGCTAGAGATACAAGAGGTCAGGCTTTCAATCAGCCCCAGCATTTT.

The CDR3: CASSRDRALYNEQFF. In DNA form, the CDR3 reads TGTGCCAGCAGCCGGGACAGGGCTTTATACAATGAGCAGTTCTTC. V gene TRBV3-1 combines with J gene TRBJ2-1, with TRBD1 identical over 9 bases. Looked up from germline, CDR1 is LGHDT and CDR2 is YNNKEL (reference sequence). This CDR3 region has 15 residues. V lost 4 bases and J lost 4; bases outside the gene matches: 5.

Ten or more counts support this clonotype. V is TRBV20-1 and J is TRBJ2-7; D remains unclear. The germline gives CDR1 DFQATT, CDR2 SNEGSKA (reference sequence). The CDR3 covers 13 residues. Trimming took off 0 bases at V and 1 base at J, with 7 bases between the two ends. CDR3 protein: CSARDYSSYEQYF. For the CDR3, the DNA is TGCAGTGCTAGAGATTACTCTTCCTACGAGCAGTACTTC.

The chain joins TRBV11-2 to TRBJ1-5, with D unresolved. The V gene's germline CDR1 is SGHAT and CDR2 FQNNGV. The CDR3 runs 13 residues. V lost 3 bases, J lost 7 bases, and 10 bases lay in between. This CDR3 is CASSFERKQPQHF. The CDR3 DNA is TGTGCCAGCAGCTTTGAGCGGAAGCAGCCCCAGCATTTT.

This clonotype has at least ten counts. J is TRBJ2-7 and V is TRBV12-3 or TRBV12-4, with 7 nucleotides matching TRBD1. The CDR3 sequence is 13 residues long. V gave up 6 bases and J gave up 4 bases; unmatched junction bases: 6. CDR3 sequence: CASRGTDDYEQYF. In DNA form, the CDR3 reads TGTGCCAGCAGGGGGACAGACGATTACGAGCAGTACTTC.

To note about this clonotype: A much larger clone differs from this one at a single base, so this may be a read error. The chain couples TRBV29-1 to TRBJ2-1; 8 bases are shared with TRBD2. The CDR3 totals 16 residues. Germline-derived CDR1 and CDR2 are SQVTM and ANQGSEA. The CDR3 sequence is CSVTGGPTFSYNEQLF. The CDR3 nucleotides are TGCAGCGTGACGGGGGGGCCCACCTTTTCCTACAATGAGCAGCTCTTC.